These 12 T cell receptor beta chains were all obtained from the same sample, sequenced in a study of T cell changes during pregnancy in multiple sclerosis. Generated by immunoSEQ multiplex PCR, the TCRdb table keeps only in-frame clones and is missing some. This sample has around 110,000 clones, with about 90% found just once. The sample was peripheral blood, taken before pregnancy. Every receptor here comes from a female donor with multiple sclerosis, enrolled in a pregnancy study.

The CDR3 DNA follows: TGTGCCATCAGTGAGAGGGGACGGGAGGGCCGGTACGAGCAGTACTTC. This translates into CAISERGREGRYEQYF. This rearrangement joins TRBV10-3 to TRBJ2-7, with 8 bases fitting TRBD2. The CDR3 spans 16 residues. J lost 4 bases, V lost 2 bases, and 10 bases had no gene match. In germline, CDR1 is ENHRY, CDR2 SYGVKD.

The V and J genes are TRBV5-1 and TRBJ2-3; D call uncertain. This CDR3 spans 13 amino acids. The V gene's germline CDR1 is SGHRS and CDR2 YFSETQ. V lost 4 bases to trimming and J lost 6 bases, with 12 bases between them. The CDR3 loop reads CASSVREADTQYF. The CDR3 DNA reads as TGCGCCAGCAGCGTAAGAGAGGCCGATACGCAGTATTTT.

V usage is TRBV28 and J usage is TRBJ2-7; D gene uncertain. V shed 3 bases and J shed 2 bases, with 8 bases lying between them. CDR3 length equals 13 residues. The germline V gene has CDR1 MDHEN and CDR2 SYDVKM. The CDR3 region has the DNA TGTGCCAGCAGTTTCGTAGAAACCTACGAGCAGTACTTC. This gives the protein CASSFVETYEQYF.

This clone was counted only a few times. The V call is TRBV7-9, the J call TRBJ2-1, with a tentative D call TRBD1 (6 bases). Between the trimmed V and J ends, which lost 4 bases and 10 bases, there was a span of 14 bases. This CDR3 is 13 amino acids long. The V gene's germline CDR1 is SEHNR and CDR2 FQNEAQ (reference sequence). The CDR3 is CASSYPTGLEQFF. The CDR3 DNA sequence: TGTGCCAGCAGCTATCCAACAGGGTTGGAGCAGTTCTTC.

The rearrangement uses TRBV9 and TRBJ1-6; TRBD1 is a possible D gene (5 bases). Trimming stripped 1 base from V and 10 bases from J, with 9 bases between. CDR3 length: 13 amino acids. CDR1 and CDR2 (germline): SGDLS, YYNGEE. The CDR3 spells CASSVTGGSPLHF. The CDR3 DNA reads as TGTGCCAGCAGCGTAACGGGGGGGTCACCCCTCCACTTT.

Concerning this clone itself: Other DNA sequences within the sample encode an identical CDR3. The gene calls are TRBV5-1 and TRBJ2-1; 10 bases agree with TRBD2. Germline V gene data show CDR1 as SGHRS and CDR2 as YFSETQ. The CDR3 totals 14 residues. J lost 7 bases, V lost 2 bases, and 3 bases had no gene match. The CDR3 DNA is TGCGCCAGCAGCTTAACTAGCGGGGTGAATGAGCAGTTCTTC. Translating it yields CASSLTSGVNEQFF.

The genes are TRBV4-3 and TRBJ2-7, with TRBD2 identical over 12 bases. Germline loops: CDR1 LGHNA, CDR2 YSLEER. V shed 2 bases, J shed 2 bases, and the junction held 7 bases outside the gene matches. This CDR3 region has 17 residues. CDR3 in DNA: TGCGCCAGCAGCCAAAATCCCTCTAGCGGGGGGGCCTACGAGCAGTACTTC. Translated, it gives CASSQNPSSGGAYEQYF.

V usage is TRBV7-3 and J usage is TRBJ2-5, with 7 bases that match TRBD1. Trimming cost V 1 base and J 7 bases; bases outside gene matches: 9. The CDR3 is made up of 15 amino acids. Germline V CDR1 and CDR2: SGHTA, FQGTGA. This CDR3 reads CASSLIGGSGGTQYF. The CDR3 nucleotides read TGTGCCAGCAGCTTAATAGGGGGCTCAGGTGGGACCCAGTACTTC.

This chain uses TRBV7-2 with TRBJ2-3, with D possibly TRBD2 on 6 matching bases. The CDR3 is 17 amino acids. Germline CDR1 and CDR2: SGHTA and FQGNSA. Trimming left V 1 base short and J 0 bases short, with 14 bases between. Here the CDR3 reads CASSLVGGVLSTDTQYF. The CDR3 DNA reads TGTGCCAGCAGCTTAGTAGGCGGGGTCCTTAGCACAGATACGCAGTATTTT.

The CDR3 reads CASTPRGRNTGELFF. The CDR3 DNA sequence: TGTGCCAGCACGCCCCGGGGGAGAAACACCGGGGAGCTGTTTTTT. The gene calls are TRBV6-1 and TRBJ2-2, with D perhaps TRBD2 (6 bases). The CDR3 runs to 15 residues. Germline assignment: CDR1 MNHNS and CDR2 SASEGT. V lost 7 bases and J lost 2, with 14 bases in between.

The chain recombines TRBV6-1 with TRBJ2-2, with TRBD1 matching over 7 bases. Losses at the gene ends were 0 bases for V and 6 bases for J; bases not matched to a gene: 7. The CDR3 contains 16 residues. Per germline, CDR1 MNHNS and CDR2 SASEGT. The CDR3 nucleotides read TGTGCCAGCAGTGAAGCGCGGGTGCAGGGGGCCGGGGAGCTGTTTTTT. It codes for CASSEARVQGAGELFF.

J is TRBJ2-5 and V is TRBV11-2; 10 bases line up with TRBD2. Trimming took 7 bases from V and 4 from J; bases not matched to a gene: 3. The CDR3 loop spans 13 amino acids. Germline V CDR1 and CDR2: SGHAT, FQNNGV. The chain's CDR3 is CASTPSGGETQYF. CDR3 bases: TGTGCCAGCACCCCTAGCGGGGGAGAGACCCAGTACTTC.